This T cell receptor (beta chain) was sequenced during a study of Ad26.COV2.S vaccination and SARS-CoV-2 variants. Study-level background: Participants got Ad26.COV2.S intramuscularly, once or twice 56 days apart.

Generated by immunoSEQ multiplex PCR, the TCRdb table keeps only in-frame clones and is missing some. Among a few hundred thousand clones listed, roughly 84% were seen once. Trimming took off 2 bases at V and 1 base at J, with 5 bases between the two ends. Germline-derived CDR1 and CDR2 are LGHNA and YSLEER. The CDR3 is made up of 14 amino acids. This sample's treatment: 15 to 20 received Ad26.COV2.S at low or high dose, single or two shots; about 5 received placebo; per-sample allocation not given. The study sampled participants on day 63 after the first vaccine or placebo injection. Boston supplied an adult donor aged 18-55 years.

The chain is built from TRBV4-3 and TRBJ2-2; D gene uncertain. This specimen consisted of peripheral blood, obtained in a trial of Ad26.COV2.S vaccine versus placebo. The sequence derives from a person aged 18 to 65 who received the Ad26.COV2.S COVID-19 vaccine or a placebo. The CDR3 protein is CASSQLGNTGELFF. CDR3 sequence (DNA): TGCGCCAGCAGCCAACTAGGGAACACCGGGGAGCTGTTTTTT.